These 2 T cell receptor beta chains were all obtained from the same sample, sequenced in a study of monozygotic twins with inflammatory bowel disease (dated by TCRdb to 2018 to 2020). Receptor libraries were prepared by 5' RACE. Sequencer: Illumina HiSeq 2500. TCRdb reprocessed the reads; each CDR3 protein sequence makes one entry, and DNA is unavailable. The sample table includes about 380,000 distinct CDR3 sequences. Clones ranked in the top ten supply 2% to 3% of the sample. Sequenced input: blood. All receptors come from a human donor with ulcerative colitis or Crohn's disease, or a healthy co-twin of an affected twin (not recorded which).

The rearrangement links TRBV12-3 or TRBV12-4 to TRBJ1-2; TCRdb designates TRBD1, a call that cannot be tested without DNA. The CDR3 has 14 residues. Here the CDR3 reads CASSSDRAVGVYTF.

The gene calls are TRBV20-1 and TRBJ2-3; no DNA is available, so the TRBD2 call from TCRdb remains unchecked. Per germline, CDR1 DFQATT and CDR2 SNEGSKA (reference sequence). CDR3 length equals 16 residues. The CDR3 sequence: CSARALFLAGPDTQYF.